A selection of T cell receptor beta chains follows, all from one sample in a study of regulatory T cells in long-lasting Graves disease. TCRdb independently ran MiXCR on the multiplex PCR reads; one entry per CDR3 protein. The data show around 240,000 distinct CDR3 sequences, roughly 18% seen once. This same sample was also taken into another study, of T cells in Graves' hyperthyroidism and ophthalmopathy.

Sequenced here: peripheral blood mononuclear cells (PBMCs), sampled at new diagnosis, from a patient treated with antithyroid drugs. The receptors were sampled from a woman under 40 with Graves disease. Each CDR3 is given with its conserved first and last residue. A D gene is named only where the DNA matches it firmly. Some rows have no size entry. The others give once, few or many, or a class for an expanded clone.

>.|TRBD1|TRBJ1-1|15|TRBV5-1
TGCGCCAGCTTGCCCCATGGACAGGACGAAGCTGAAGCTTTCTTT
CASLPHGQDEAEAFF
>many|.|TRBJ1-1|13|TRBV7-9
TGTGCCAGCAGCAAGGGGGGAGTTCTTGAAGCTTTCTTT
CASSKGGVLEAFF
>many|TRBD1|TRBJ1-4|14|TRBV2
TGTGCCAGCAACCTGGACAGGGCTTCCGAAAAACTGTTTTTT
CASNLDRASEKLFF
>few|.|TRBJ2-7|15|TRBV6-1
TGTGCCAGCTTGTTAGGGGGAGGTCTCTCCTACGAGCAGTACTTC
CASLLGGGLSYEQYF
>few|TRBD1|TRBJ1-1|15|TRBV12-5
TGTGCTAGTGGTTTGACCGACAGGGGAGGGACTGAAGCTTTCTTT
CASGLTDRGGTEAFF
>many|.|TRBJ2-7|13|TRBV5-1
TGCGCCAGCAGCTTGGAGGAGGGGAACGAGCAGTACTTC
CASSLEEGNEQYF
>many|.|TRBJ2-1|15|TRBV2
TGTGCCAGCAGCCGGGAAGGGGGATCCTACAATGAGCAGTTCTTC
CASSREGGSYNEQFF
>many|.|TRBJ2-3|16|TRBV12-3/TRBV12-4
TGTGCCAGCAGTTTCTTAAAGCATACAGCTACAGATACGCAGTATTTT
CASSFLKHTATDTQYF
>.|TRBD1|TRBJ1-1|17|TRBV4-1
TGCGCCAGCAGCCAAGAGGACAGGGACTTCATGAACACTGAAGCTTTCTTT
CASSQEDRDFMNTEAFF
>many|.|TRBJ1-1|15|TRBV7-8
TGTGCCAGCAGCTTAGTCGAGGCCAAGGGCGCTGAAGCTTTCTTT
CASSLVEAKGAEAFF
>many|.|TRBJ1-1|16|TRBV5-1
TGCGCCAGCAGCCCAACCCCGGACAGCATGAACACTGAAGCTTTCTTT
CASSPTPDSMNTEAFF
>few|TRBD1|TRBJ2-5|16|TRBV4-1
TGCGCCAGCAGCCAAGGGGGGACAGGGGGTGGGGAGACCCAGTACTTC
CASSQGGTGGGETQYF
>.|.|TRBJ1-2|13|TRBV7-2
TGTGCCAGCAGCTTAGCAGGGTATCAAGGCTACACCTTC
CASSLAGYQGYTF
>many|.|TRBJ1-2|15|TRBV12-3/TRBV12-4
TGTGCCAGCAGTTTACGCCGGAACCCTAACTATGGCTACACCTTC
CASSLRRNPNYGYTF
>many|TRBD2|TRBJ2-1|15|TRBV9
TGTGCCAGCAGCGACGCGGGGGGCGGATACAATGAGCAGTTCTTC
CASSDAGGGYNEQFF
>many|TRBD2|TRBJ2-1|14|TRBV12-3/TRBV12-4
TGTGCCAGCCTTGGGGGGGGGATACGCAATGAGCAGTTCTTC
CASLGGGIRNEQFF
>many|TRBD2|TRBJ2-5|20|TRBV5-1
TGCGCCAGCAGCTTGGACCGACTAGCGCGCGCGTCCCGTTTCAAAGAGACCCAGTACTTC
CASSLDRLARASRFKETQYF
>.|.|TRBJ1-3|16|TRBV4-1
TGCGCCAGCAGCCAAGGATCCCAGGGGACGGGAAACACCATATATTTT
CASSQGSQGTGNTIYF
>many|.|TRBJ2-5|12|TRBV6-5
TGTGCCAGCAGTTACTCGGGGGAGACCCAGTACTTC
CASSYSGETQYF
>many|.|TRBJ2-7|14|TRBV18
TGTGCCAGCTCCACCGACAGGCGTCTCTACGAGCAGTACTTC
CASSTDRRLYEQYF
>many|.|TRBJ2-4|16|TRBV7-9
TGTGCCAGCAGCTTAGCGCCAGTTTTAGCCAAAAACATTCAGTACTTC
CASSLAPVLAKNIQYF
>many|TRBD1|TRBJ2-3|16|TRBV24-1
TGTGCCACCAGTGATTTAAGGGACAGGGAACCAGATACGCAGTATTTT
CATSDLRDREPDTQYF
>many|TRBD1|TRBJ1-4|13|TRBV6-5
TGTGCCAGCAGTTACGGGACAGGCGAAAAACTGTTTTTT
CASSYGTGEKLFF
>many|.|TRBJ2-7|15|TRBV27
TGTGCCAGCAGTCCACCGACAGGACCCATCTACGAGCAGTACTTC
CASSPPTGPIYEQYF
>.|.|TRBJ1-2|19|TRBV7-2
TGTGCCAGCAGCTCCAGTATGATGCGGGGGGGCAGAGACAACTATGGCTACACCTTC
CASSSSMMRGGRDNYGYTF
>many|.|TRBJ1-2|14|TRBV6-1
TGTGCCAGCAACCCGGGGGGACAAGGCTATGGCTACACCTTC
CASNPGGQGYGYTF
>many|TRBD1|TRBJ2-7|12|TRBV12-3/TRBV12-4
TGTGCCAGCAGTCCCGACAGGGGCGAGCAGTACTTC
CASSPDRGEQYF
>few|TRBD2|TRBJ2-2|16|TRBV20-1
TGCAGTGCTAGAGACCCGGGACTAAGCGACACCGGGGAGCTGTTTTTT
CSARDPGLSDTGELFF
>many|TRBD2|TRBJ2-5|14|TRBV6-9
TGTGCCAGCAGTTGGAGCGGGGGGGTTGAGACCCAGTACTTC
CASSWSGGVETQYF
>.|.|TRBJ1-1|14|TRBV19
TGTGCCAGTAGTATAGGCCATCTTAACACTGAAGCTTTCTTT
CASSIGHLNTEAFF
>many|.|TRBJ1-2|15|TRBV5-6
TGTGCCAGCAGCTTGTGGCAGGGAACTGTCTATGGCTACACCTTC
CASSLWQGTVYGYTF
>few|TRBD2|TRBJ2-3|16|TRBV6-1
TGTGCCAGCAGTGATGAACTAGCGGGGTTCACAGATACGCAGTATTTT
CASSDELAGFTDTQYF
>many|TRBD1|TRBJ1-5|16|TRBV6-1
TGTGCCAGCAGCAGAACGCCGGGACAGGGCAATCAGCCCCAGCATTTT
CASSRTPGQGNQPQHF
>few|.|TRBJ2-3|10|TRBV7-9
TGTGCCAGCACCTCCGATACGCAGTATTTT
CASTSDTQYF
>few|TRBD2|TRBJ2-1|13|TRBV6-1
TGTGCCAGCCGGACTAGCGGGGGTAGTGAGCAGTTCTTC
CASRTSGGSEQFF
>many|.|TRBJ2-7|14|TRBV20-1
TGCAGTGCCAACGACAACAGGGAAAGCTACGAGCAGTACTTC
CSANDNRESYEQYF
>many|.|TRBJ1-1|13|TRBV6-1
TGTGCCAGCAGCTTGAACAGGGAAACTGAAGCTTTCTTT
CASSLNRETEAFF
>.|.|TRBJ2-2|14|TRBV20-1
TGCAGTGCGAAGCGTTTTTCGAACACCGGGGAGCTGTTTTTT
CSAKRFSNTGELFF
>many|.|TRBJ2-7|14|TRBV12-5
TGTGCTAGTGGCCCCCGGGACGGGGCCTACGAGCAGTACTTC
CASGPRDGAYEQYF
>few|.|TRBJ2-7|14|TRBV19
TGTGCCAGTAGTCCGGGATCGGTGGGCTACGAGCAGTACTTC
CASSPGSVGYEQYF